This T cell receptor (beta chain) derives from a study of PD-1 blockade in mismatch repair-deficient tumors. Broader study findings: Tumor-resident clones, often absent from pretreatment blood, expanded after pembrolizumab and then contracted.

Germline values: CDR1 SGHAT, CDR2 FQNNGV. V shed 0 bases and J shed 5 bases, with 5 bases lying between them. This CDR3 is 13 amino acids long. This clone was recorded a few times. Its antigen remains unidentified. Every patient had mismatch repair deficiency by PCR or immunohistochemistry. TCR sequencing covered three patients who responded to pembrolizumab. Libraries were prepared by immunoSEQ multiplex PCR; TCRdb keeps only in-frame clonotypes and omits some of them. The data hold just under 80,000 clones, with roughly 80% observed a single time. This receptor was identified in an adult with mismatch repair-deficient cancer. The input for sequencing was peripheral blood, taken 44 weeks after starting pembrolizumab. The gene calls are TRBV11-2 and TRBJ1-5, with unresolved D. The CDR3 spells CASSLDQYQPQHF. CDR3 coding DNA: TGTGCCAGCAGCTTAGACCAGTATCAGCCCCAGCATTTT.